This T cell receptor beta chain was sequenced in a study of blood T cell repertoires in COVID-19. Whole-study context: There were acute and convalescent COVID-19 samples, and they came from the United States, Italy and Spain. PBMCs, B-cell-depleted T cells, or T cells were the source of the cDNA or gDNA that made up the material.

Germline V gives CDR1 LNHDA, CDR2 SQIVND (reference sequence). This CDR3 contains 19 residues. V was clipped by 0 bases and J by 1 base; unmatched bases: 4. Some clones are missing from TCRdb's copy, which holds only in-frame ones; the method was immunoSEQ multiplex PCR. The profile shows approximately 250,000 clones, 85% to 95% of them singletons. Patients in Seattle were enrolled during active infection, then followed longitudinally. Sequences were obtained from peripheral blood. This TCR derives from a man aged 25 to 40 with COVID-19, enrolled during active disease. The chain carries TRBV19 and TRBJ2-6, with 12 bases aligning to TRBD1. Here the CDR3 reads CASSIETGQGASGANVLTF. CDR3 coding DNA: TGTGCCAGTAGTATAGAAACGGGACAGGGGGCGTCTGGGGCCAACGTCCTGACTTTC.